The 20 T cell receptor beta chains below come from one sample, sequenced in a study of ipilimumab plus nivolumab after autologous stem cell transplantation. Only in-frame clones appear in the TCRdb table, and some are missing; sequencing was by immunoSEQ multiplex PCR. The sample gives several thousand clones, roughly 91% of which show up once; about 24% is in the top ten. Source: PBMCs, taken in a trial of ipilimumab plus nivolumab as post-transplant consolidation. The source of these receptors is a male donor with multiple myeloma.

CDR3 protein: CASSSSGRAWGYNEQFF. The CDR3 DNA reads TGCGCCAGCAGTTCCAGCGGGAGGGCCTGGGGTTACAATGAGCAGTTCTTC. This rearrangement joins TRBV10-1 to TRBJ2-1; 10 bases agree with TRBD2. The CDR3 length is 17 residues. V was clipped by 5 bases and J by 4 bases; unmatched bases: 11. Germline V lookup: CDR1 WNHNN, CDR2 SYGVQD (reference sequence).

The CDR3 reads CASSTLNTGELFF. Written as DNA, the CDR3 is TGTGCCAGTAGTACCCTAAACACCGGGGAGCTGTTTTTT. The chain recombines TRBV19 with TRBJ2-2; D ambiguous. V lost 4 bases, J lost 2 bases, and 5 bases lay in between. This CDR3 has 13 amino acids. Germline V lookup: CDR1 LNHDA, CDR2 SQIVND (reference sequence). The whole variable domain, remainder taken from reference TRBV19 and TRBJ2-2, is DGGITQSPKYLFRKEGQNVTLSCEQNLNHDAMYWYRQDPGQGLRLIYYSQIVNDFQKGDIAEGYSVSREKKESFPLTVTSAQKNPTAFYLCASSTLNTGELFFGEGSRLTVL.

The chain is built from TRBV5-1 and TRBJ2-3, with D possibly being TRBD2 (5 bases). Germline lookup yields CDR1 SGHRS and CDR2 YFSETQ. This CDR3 contains 14 residues. With 1 base removed from V and 1 base from J, the gap between germline ends came to 7 bases. The CDR3 bases are TGCGCCAGCAGCTTGAATAGCGGCACAGATACGCAGTATTTT. Translating it yields CASSLNSGTDTQYF.

The rearrangement uses TRBV19 and TRBJ2-7, with 8 bases that match TRBD2. Per germline, CDR1 LNHDA and CDR2 SQIVND (reference sequence). After removal of 0 bases from V and 6 bases from J, the junction contained 4 bases not matched to a gene. The length of the CDR3 is 14 residues. The CDR3, as DNA: TGTGCCAGTAGTATAGATAGCGGGATGGGCGAGCAGTACTTC. It yields the protein CASSIDSGMGEQYF.

The chain has TRBV27 and TRBJ2-3, with 13 bases matching TRBD2. The CDR3 is made up of 19 amino acids. V lost 6 bases to trimming and J lost 4 bases; unmatched junction nucleotides: 16. Germline assignment: CDR1 MNHEY and CDR2 SMNVEV (reference sequence). This chain's CDR3 is CASSRGLAGVEPVPDTQYF. As DNA, the CDR3 is TGTGCCAGCAGCCGCGGACTAGCGGGAGTGGAACCGGTCCCAGATACGCAGTATTTT.

For the CDR3, the DNA is TGTGCCAGCAGCTTAGACGGACCGTCTTCCTACAATGAGCAGTTCTTC. Translation: CASSLDGPSSYNEQFF. The chain joins TRBV7-6 to TRBJ2-1; D remains unclear. Looked up from germline, CDR1 is SGHVS and CDR2 is FNYEAQ. There are 16 residues in the CDR3. Deletions cut 1 base from V and 1 base from J, with 11 bases between.

The genes are TRBV11-2 and TRBJ2-5; possibly TRBD1 for D (5 bases). V lost 2 bases and J lost 5, with 21 bases in between. This CDR3 is built from 17 residues. Germline values: CDR1 SGHAT, CDR2 FQNNGV. The CDR3 sequence: CASSLRGWTRGQETQYF. DNA of the CDR3: TGTGCCAGCAGCTTACGAGGCTGGACAAGGGGTCAGGAGACCCAGTACTTC. Complete variable domain (other parts from reference TRBV11-2 and TRBJ2-5): EAGVAQSPRYKIIEKRQSVAFWCNPISGHATLYWYQQILGQGPKLLIQFQNNGVVDDSQLPKDRFSAERLKGVDSTLKIQPAKLEDSAVYLCASSLRGWTRGQETQYFGPGTRLLVL.

The chain combines TRBV19 with TRBJ1-1; weak D call: TRBD1 (5 bases). This CDR3 contains 12 residues. Germline V lookup: CDR1 LNHDA, CDR2 SQIVND (reference sequence). V was shortened by 4 bases and J by 11 bases, with 14 bases between the two germline ends. CDR3 nucleotide sequence: TGTGCCAGTAGTAACGCCATCAGGGTGGCTTTCTTT. Translating it yields CASSNAIRVAFF.

This clone was detected once. This chain links TRBV6-5 with TRBJ2-3; 7 bases fit TRBD1. This CDR3 contains 15 residues. Germline V gene data show CDR1 as MNHEY and CDR2 as SVGAGI. The ends lost 5 bases at V and 0 bases at J; junction bases unmatched: 5. The CDR3 loop is CASSPGQTSTDTQYF. DNA of the CDR3: TGTGCCAGCAGTCCGGGACAGACTAGCACAGATACGCAGTATTTT.

The count of this clone is one. Relative to the germline gene, one junction end is altered; a read error may explain this. This rearrangement joins TRBV28 to TRBJ2-1; 15 nucleotides line up with TRBD2. The germline V gene has CDR1 MDHEN and CDR2 SYDVKM. The CDR3 spans 15 residues. For the CDR3, the DNA is TGTGCCAGCACTTTAGGGACTAGCGGGGGGAATGAGCAGTTCTTC. It yields the protein CASTLGTSGGNEQFF.

V is TRBV7-9 and J is TRBJ2-7; D might be TRBD2 (5 bases). Between the trimmed V and J ends, which lost 5 bases and 6 bases, there was a span of 17 bases. The CDR3 runs to 14 residues. The germline V gene has CDR1 SEHNR and CDR2 FQNEAQ (reference sequence). The CDR3 DNA is TGTGCCAGCAGCCCTAAGGAGGTTTTGGTCGAGCAGTACTTC. Its translation is CASSPKEVLVEQYF.

The CDR3 DNA reads TGTGCCAGCAGTTTATCCCACCCGGGGGTGAACTATGGCTACACCTTC. This gives the protein CASSLSHPGVNYGYTF. This chain connects TRBV28 to TRBJ1-2; D is perhaps TRBD1 (5 bases). From germline, CDR1 is MDHEN and CDR2 SYDVKM. This CDR3 has 16 amino acids. The germline V and J ends were trimmed by 1 base and 2 bases, with 14 bases remaining between them.

This clone has a handful of counts. The rearrangement uses TRBV9 and TRBJ1-4; tentatively, D is TRBD1 (5 bases). Trimming removed 2 bases at V and 7 bases at J, with 15 bases between. This CDR3 contains 15 residues. The germline gives CDR1 SGDLS, CDR2 YYNGEE. The CDR3 DNA follows: TGTGCCAGCAGCGTCCACCAGGGATCTGGTGAAAAACTGTTTTTT. Protein product: CASSVHQGSGEKLFF.

This chain uses TRBV18 with TRBJ2-5; D ambiguous. V shed 5 bases and J shed 2 bases, with 6 bases lying between them. Germline values: CDR1 KGHSH, CDR2 LQKENI. This CDR3 is 12 amino acids long. The CDR3 DNA reads as TGTGCCAGCTCATTTGGACAAGAGACCCAGTACTTC. Translating gives CASSFGQETQYF.

The table lists this clone with a few counts. The chain has TRBV7-9 and TRBJ2-7; D unclear. Germline assignment: CDR1 SEHNR and CDR2 FQNEAQ (reference sequence). CDR3 length: 12 residues. The germline V and J ends were trimmed by 2 bases and 6 bases, with 8 bases remaining between them. CDR3 region: CASSLTVSEQYF. CDR3 sequence (DNA): TGTGCCAGCAGCTTAACAGTGAGCGAGCAGTACTTC.

In nucleotides, the CDR3 is TGTGCCAGCAGCTTTCCTAGGGACAGGGGGCACGACGAGCAGTACTTC. It is translated as CASSFPRDRGHDEQYF. The chain joins TRBV7-8 to TRBJ2-7, with TRBD1 matching over 12 bases. The CDR3 extends over 16 amino acids. CDR1 is SGHVS, CDR2 FQNEAQ, per germline. V trimming: 3 bases; J trimming: 5 bases; junction bases outside the gene matches: 8.

This clone turned up a few times. This chain's CDR3 is CASSLGTSGVYNEQFF. DNA for the CDR3: TGTGCCAGCAGCTTAGGGACTAGCGGGGTCTACAATGAGCAGTTCTTC. V and J are TRBV11-3 and TRBJ2-1; 12 nucleotides line up with TRBD2. In germline, CDR1 is SGHNT, CDR2 YENEEA. V gave up 1 base and J gave up 3 bases; unmatched junction bases: 1. The CDR3 covers 16 residues.

This chain connects TRBV2 to TRBJ2-1; D unresolved. CDR1 is SNHLY and CDR2 is FYNNEI in the germline V gene. The CDR3 runs 11 residues. Trimming stripped 4 bases from V and 9 bases from J, with 7 bases between. The CDR3 loop is CASSVTREQFF. Here the CDR3 DNA reads TGTGCCAGCAGTGTTACTCGTGAGCAGTTCTTC.

The chain is built from TRBV6-1 and TRBJ2-1, with D perhaps TRBD2 (6 bases). Germline assignment: CDR1 MNHNS and CDR2 SASEGT. The V and J ends lost 8 bases and 2 bases respectively, with 16 bases between them. The CDR3 has 15 residues. CDR3 nucleotide sequence: TGTGCCAGCGTCTTTAGCGGACGACCCTACAATGAGCAGTTCTTC. Translating gives CASVFSGRPYNEQFF.

Turning to this clone: A far larger clone lies a single base away; this is likely a read error. J is TRBJ1-2 and V is TRBV5-1; a possible D gene is TRBD1 (5 bases). V was cut by 4 bases and J by 7 bases, with 14 bases left in between. The length of the CDR3 is 13 residues. Per germline, CDR1 SGHRS and CDR2 YFSETQ. The CDR3 loop is CASSPGGECGYTF. The CDR3 DNA reads TGCGCCAGCAGCCCAGGAGGGGAGTGTGGCTACACCTTC.